This TCR beta chain was obtained from a study of blood T cell repertoires in COVID-19. At the level of the study: Collection of acute and convalescent COVID-19 samples took place in the United States, Italy and Spain. T cells, B-cell-depleted T cells, or PBMCs supplied cDNA or gDNA.

Original processing methods: Researchers report that nucleated cell counts were estimated from reference gene primer amplification. Method: immunoSEQ multiplex PCR; TCRdb's copy keeps in-frame clones and lacks some. That table is the source of V, J and clone size, and D and trimming were worked out from the DNA. The sample includes 100,000 to 150,000 clones, over 60% of them seen just once. This CDR3 is 14 amino acids long. Trimming cost V 2 bases and J 6 bases; bases outside gene matches: 6. Germline V gene data show CDR1 as SGHAT and CDR2 as FQNNGV. Sequencing was performed on peripheral blood. This chain joins TRBV11-2 and TRBJ2-7, with TRBD1 identical over 8 bases. The receptor's source is a woman aged 70-85 years with acute or convalescent COVID-19. CDR3 DNA: TGTGCCAGCAGCTTATGGGCAGGGGGCGGCGAGCAGTACTTC. Amino acid sequence: CASSLWAGGGEQYF.